One and the same sample provided the 9 T cell receptor beta chains below, sequenced in a study of cytomegalovirus exposure and HLA in healthy donors. Sequencing was performed with immunoSEQ multiplex PCR; in TCRdb, only in-frame clones are kept and a portion is missing. The repertoire has about 74,000 clones, 94% of them found once; the top ten carry less than 2%. The sample taken for sequencing was PBMCs. These receptors originate from a woman aged 18-29 years in good health and CMV-seropositive.

The chain carries TRBV5-1 and TRBJ2-3; 7 nucleotides match TRBD2. Germline V gives CDR1 SGHRS, CDR2 YFSETQ. CDR3 size: 14 residues. V lost 5 bases and J lost 4; bases outside the gene matches: 7. The CDR3 nucleotides read TGCGCCAGCAGACTAAGCGGGGACTCAGATACGCAGTATTTT. Translation gives CASRLSGDSDTQYF. Variable domain in full (rest from reference TRBV5-1 and TRBJ2-3): KAGVTQTPRYLIKTRGQQVTLSCSPISGHRSVSWYQQTPGQGLQFLFEYFSETQRNKGNFPGRFSGRQFSNSRSEMNVSTLELGDSALYLCASRLSGDSDTQYFGPGTRLTVL.

CDR3 DNA sequence: TGCGCCAGCAGCCAAGATCCGGGGTTACGCACTGAAGCTTTCTTT. It specifies CASSQDPGLRTEAFF. The gene calls are TRBV4-3 and TRBJ1-1; D gene unclear. Germline V gene lookup returns CDR1 LGHNA and CDR2 YSLEER. This CDR3 contains 15 residues. Trimming pared 0 bases from V and 4 bases from J, leaving 12 bases between.

V gene TRBV12-5 combines with J gene TRBJ2-5; 7 positions agree with TRBD1. The germline gives CDR1 LGHNT, CDR2 FRNRAP. The CDR3 has 13 amino acids. CDR3 coding DNA: TGTGCCACAGGGACAGCCGTACAAGAGACCCAGTACTTC. Its protein is CATGTAVQETQYF.

This chain joins TRBV4-1 and TRBJ2-7, with D perhaps matching TRBD1 (6 bases). The CDR3 loop spans 14 amino acids. V dropped 2 bases and J dropped 3 bases, with 11 bases sitting between them. Germline CDR1 is MGHRA and CDR2 is YSYEKL. The CDR3 spells CASSQIDRFYEQYF. CDR3 DNA: TGCGCCAGCAGCCAAATAGACAGGTTCTACGAGCAGTACTTC.

CDR3 amino acids: CASSLLRDNEQYF. Written as DNA, the CDR3 is TGTGCCAGCAGCTTACTGAGGGATAACGAGCAGTACTTC. The chain couples TRBV7-6 to TRBJ2-7; possibly TRBD2 for D (5 bases). Germline assignment: CDR1 SGHVS and CDR2 FNYEAQ. This CDR3 region has 13 residues. Deletions cut 2 bases from V and 5 bases from J, with 10 bases between.

This sequence joins TRBV6-6 and TRBJ2-1; 8 bases agree with TRBD1. CDR3 size: 16 residues. Germline V gene lookup returns CDR1 MNHNY and CDR2 SVGAGI (reference sequence). Germline trimming cut 7 bases from V and 0 bases from J; bases unmatched to any gene: 8. CDR3 nucleotides: TGTGCCAGCATTCTAGCAGGGGGCGGCTCCTACAATGAGCAGTTCTTC. This codes for CASILAGGGSYNEQFF.

The J gene is TRBJ2-1, the V gene TRBV4-1, with D possibly TRBD2 on 6 matching bases. The CDR3 contains 17 residues. CDR1 is MGHRA, CDR2 YSYEKL, per germline. The V end lost 4 bases, the J end lost 8 bases, and 24 bases lay between the germline ends. CDR3 bases: TGCGCCAGCAGCCGTCTAAGCCCGCCCTTAACGGGGGATGAGCAGTTCTTC. Translation gives CASSRLSPPLTGDEQFF.

This chain uses TRBV27 with TRBJ2-1; D ambiguous. Trimming removed 3 bases at V and 5 bases at J, with 11 bases between. Germline values: CDR1 MNHEY, CDR2 SMNVEV (reference sequence). The CDR3 extends over 14 amino acids. As DNA, the CDR3 is TGTGCCAGCAGTTTGTCCGAACAACACAATGAGCAGTTCTTC. Translated, it gives CASSLSEQHNEQFF.

The V and J genes are TRBV5-1 and TRBJ2-2; 7 bases agree with TRBD2. This CDR3 comprises 16 residues. With 0 bases clipped from V and 5 bases from J, the junction kept 7 bases outside the gene matches. The germline V gene has CDR1 SGHRS and CDR2 YFSETQ. DNA for the CDR3: TGCGCCAGCAGCTTGGAGGGCGGGAGACTGACCGGGGAGCTGTTTTTT. This encodes CASSLEGGRLTGELFF.